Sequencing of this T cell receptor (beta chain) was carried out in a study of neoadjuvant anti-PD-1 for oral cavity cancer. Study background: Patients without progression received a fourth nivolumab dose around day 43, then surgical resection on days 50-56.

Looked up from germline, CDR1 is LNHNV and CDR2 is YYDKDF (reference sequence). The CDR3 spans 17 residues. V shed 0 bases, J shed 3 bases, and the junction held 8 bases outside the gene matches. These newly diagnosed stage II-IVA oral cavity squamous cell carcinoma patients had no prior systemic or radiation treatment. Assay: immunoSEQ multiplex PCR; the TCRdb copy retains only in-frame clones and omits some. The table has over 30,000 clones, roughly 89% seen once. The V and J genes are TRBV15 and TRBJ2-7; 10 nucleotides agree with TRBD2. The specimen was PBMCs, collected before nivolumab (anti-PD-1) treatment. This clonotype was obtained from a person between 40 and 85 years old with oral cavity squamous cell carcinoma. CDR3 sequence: CATSRDRGLAVVYEQYF. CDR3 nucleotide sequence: TGTGCCACCAGCAGAGATAGAGGACTAGCGGTGGTCTACGAGCAGTACTTC.